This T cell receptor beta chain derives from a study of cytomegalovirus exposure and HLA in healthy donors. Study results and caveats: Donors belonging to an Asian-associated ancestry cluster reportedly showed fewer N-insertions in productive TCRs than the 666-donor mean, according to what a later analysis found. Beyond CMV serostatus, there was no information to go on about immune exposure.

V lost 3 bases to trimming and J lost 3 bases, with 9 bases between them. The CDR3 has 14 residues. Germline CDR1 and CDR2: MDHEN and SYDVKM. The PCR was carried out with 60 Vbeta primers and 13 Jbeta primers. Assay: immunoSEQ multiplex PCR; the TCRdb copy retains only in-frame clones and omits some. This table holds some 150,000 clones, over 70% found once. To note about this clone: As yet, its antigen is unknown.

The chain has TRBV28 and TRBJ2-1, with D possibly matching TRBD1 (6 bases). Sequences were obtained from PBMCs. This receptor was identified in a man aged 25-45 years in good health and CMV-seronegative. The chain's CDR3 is CASSFLTGYNEQFF. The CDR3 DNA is TGTGCCAGCAGTTTTTTGACAGGCTACAATGAGCAGTTCTTC.